The TCR beta chain under discussion was sequenced for a study of cytotoxic CD8 clonotypes in ibrutinib-treated CLL. With sequencing, the targeted depth ranged from 1 in 200,000 to 1 in 1 million T cells. Profiling relied on immunoSEQ multiplex PCR, and the TCRdb table lists in-frame clones only, not all of them. The sample lists over 110,000 clones, under 95% occurring once. Germline V gives CDR1 MNHEY, CDR2 SMNVEV (reference sequence). The CDR3 is 15 residues long. V lost 2 bases to trimming and J lost 4 bases, with 14 bases between them. Concerning this clone: Its antigen remains unidentified.

General study points: With treatment, public clonotypes, which were uncommon, either contracted or remained stable.

The rearrangement joins TRBV27 to TRBJ2-5; D is uncertain. This sample comprised PBMCs, obtained after 12 months of ibrutinib treatment. This sequence originates from a human donor with chronic lymphocytic leukemia. The CDR3 protein is CASSLGRVWGETQYF. The DNA for the CDR3 is TGTGCCAGCAGTTTAGGCCGGGTCTGGGGAGAGACCCAGTACTTC.